This T cell receptor beta chain originates from a study of spatial heterogeneity in lung cancer. Study-wide context: A T cell module score from matched bulk RNA-seq correlated strongly with TCR transcript counts in tumor regions. More than nine raw reads, on average, carried each unique TCR and UMI combination.

Whole-study results and caveats: Tracking of tumor mutation counts was seen in expanded intratumoral alpha and beta TCR counts.

Described time point: sample taken at primary tumor resection. In each case, whole RNA from tumor, nontumor lung or frozen PBMC was sequenced unsorted. Each TCR cDNA molecule bore a unique molecular identifier. Using its own MiXCR run on the 5' RACE reads, TCRdb lists one record per CDR3 protein. Of more than 10,000 distinct CDR3 sequences listed, about 6% are singletons. V lost 0 bases and J lost 6, with 11 bases in between. The germline CDR1 and CDR2 sequences are SGDLS and YYNGEE. The CDR3 spans 14 residues. This clonotype was counted at least ten times. Its antigen is unidentified. The chain employs TRBV9 and TRBJ2-3; TRBD1 or TRBD2 may be the D gene (5 bases each). The clonotype was recovered from a female donor with early-stage non-small cell lung cancer. Here the sequenced sample was lung tumor tissue, taken at surgery. The CDR3 is CASSVGGKADTQYF. Written as DNA, the CDR3 is TGTGCCAGCAGCGTAGGGGGGAAAGCGGATACGCAGTATTTT.